This T cell receptor (beta chain) was sequenced in a study of blood T cell repertoires in COVID-19. Assay used: immunoSEQ multiplex PCR; TCRdb lists only in-frame clones, some missing. The sample carries roughly 200,000 clones, 88% recorded once. This TCR was recovered from a woman aged 40 to 50 who had recovered from COVID-19. The sequenced material came from peripheral blood.

The CDR3 loop reads CASSQEEPTTATQYF. CDR3 in DNA: TGCGCCAGCAGCCAAGAGGAACCCACAACAGCTACCCAGTACTTC. The chain employs TRBV4-1 and TRBJ2-5, with no clear D. Germline CDR1 is MGHRA and CDR2 is YSYEKL. The germline V and J ends were trimmed by 0 bases and 8 bases, with 16 bases remaining between them. This CDR3 is 15 amino acids long.